The entry below gives a single T cell receptor (beta chain) sequence along with its context. V was trimmed by 1 base and J by 3 bases, leaving 10 bases between them. Germline CDR1 reads DFQATT; CDR2 reads SNEGSKA (reference sequence). The CDR3 loop spans 13 amino acids. This sample was included in a study of CD8 T cells in Susac syndrome. With random hexamers, roughly 0.45 to 1 ug RNA was reverse transcribed. MiXCR, run by TCRdb on the immunoSEQ multiplex PCR reads, gives a single entry per CDR3 protein. Here the sample spans about 180,000 distinct CDR3 sequences, approximately 94% being singletons. The specimen sequenced was CD4+ T cells from PBMCs. This chain links TRBV20-1 with TRBJ2-7; possibly TRBD1 for D (5 bases). The origin of this receptor is a human donor with Susac syndrome. The CDR3, as DNA: TGCAGTGCTAGAGCCCAACAGGACTACGAGCAGTACTTC. This gives the protein CSARAQQDYEQYF.